The present entry profiles one TCR beta chain with its context. Its antigen remains unidentified. These data are taken from a study of cytomegalovirus exposure and HLA in healthy donors. V lost 5 bases to trimming and J lost 0 bases; unmatched junction nucleotides: 7. CDR1 and CDR2 from the germline V gene are SSHAT and FNYEAQ (reference sequence). The CDR3 runs 16 residues. PCR involved 60 Vbeta and 13 Jbeta primers. This table comes from immunoSEQ multiplex PCR, and its TCRdb copy is limited to in-frame clones, with some not included. The data show tens of thousands of clones, over 70% seen once. General study findings and limits: There were some public TCRs occurring in many donors, but most TCR sequences were rare. In a later analysis, around 18,000 TCR beta sequences were associated with HLA alleles at 0.05 false discovery rate.

The gene calls are TRBV7-7 and TRBJ2-1; 7 bases are a match to TRBD1. The source material was PBMCs. This TCR derives from a middle-aged woman in good health and CMV-seropositive. CDR3 protein: CASSPTTGFSYNEQFF. In DNA, the CDR3 is TGTGCCAGCAGCCCTACGACAGGGTTCTCCTACAATGAGCAGTTCTTC.